This entry features one T cell receptor beta chain sequence. These data come from a study of technical replicates of blood from a few donors. Clones were sequenced by immunoSEQ multiplex PCR, and TCRdb holds only the in-frame ones, with some missing. The repertoire holds around 81,000 clones, around 95% seen once, with about 0.37% in the top ten. Germline lookup yields CDR1 SGHAT and CDR2 FQNNGV. The CDR3 is 14 residues long. J lost 3 bases, V lost 5 bases, and 5 bases had no gene match. This clonotype was obtained from a human donor in good health. Sequenced sample: T cells isolated from PBMCs. The chain carries TRBV11-2 and TRBJ2-7, with 9 bases identical to TRBD2. CDR3 in amino acids: CASSNSGRIYEQYF. The CDR3 DNA follows: TGTGCCAGCAGCAATAGCGGGAGAATCTACGAGCAGTACTTC.